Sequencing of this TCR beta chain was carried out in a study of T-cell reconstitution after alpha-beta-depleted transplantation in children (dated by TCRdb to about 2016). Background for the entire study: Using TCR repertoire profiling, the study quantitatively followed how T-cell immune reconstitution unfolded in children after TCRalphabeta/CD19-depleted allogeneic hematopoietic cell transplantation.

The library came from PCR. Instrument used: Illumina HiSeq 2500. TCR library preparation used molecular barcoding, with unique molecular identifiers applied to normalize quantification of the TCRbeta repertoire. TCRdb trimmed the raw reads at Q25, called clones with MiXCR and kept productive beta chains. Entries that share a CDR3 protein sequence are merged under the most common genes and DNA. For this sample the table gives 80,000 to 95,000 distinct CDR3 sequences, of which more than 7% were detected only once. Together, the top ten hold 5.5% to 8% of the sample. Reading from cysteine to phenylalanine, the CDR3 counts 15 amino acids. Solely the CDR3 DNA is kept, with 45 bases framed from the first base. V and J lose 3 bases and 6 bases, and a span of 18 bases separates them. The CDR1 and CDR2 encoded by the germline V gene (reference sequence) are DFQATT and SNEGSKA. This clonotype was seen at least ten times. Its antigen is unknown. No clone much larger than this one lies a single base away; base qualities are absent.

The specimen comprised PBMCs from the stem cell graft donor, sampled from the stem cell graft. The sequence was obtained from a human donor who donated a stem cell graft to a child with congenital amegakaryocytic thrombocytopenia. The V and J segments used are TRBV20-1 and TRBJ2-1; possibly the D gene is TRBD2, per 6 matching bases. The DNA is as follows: TGCAGTGCTAGCAGGGACTCCGCTACGGGCAATGAGCAGTTCTTC. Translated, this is CSASRDSATGNEQFF.